One sample yielded the 30 T cell receptor beta chains listed below, sequenced in a study of shared T cell receptors in the human thymus (dated by TCRdb to the early 2020s). The library relied on the immunoSEQ multiplex PCR assay. The table comes from immuneACCESS by way of TCRdb, which keeps in-frame sequences with V and J called. Part of the clones is missing from these tables; in studies checked, under half for an unresolved V gene and the rest for unknown reasons. The sample table shows roughly 710,000 clones, and 80% to 90% are seen once. Around 0.0099% of the sample lies in the top ten. This sample also appeared in a second study, on human thymus T cells.

Material for sequencing was thymocytes. These receptors all come from a girl under two years old with a congenital heart defect. Donor details come from another sample of the same person, matched by shared clones.

This chain joins TRBV13 and TRBJ2-1; TRBD2 agrees at 7 bases. The CDR3 has 19 amino acids. In germline, CDR1 is PRHDT, CDR2 FYEKMQ (reference sequence). J gave up 0 bases and V 4 bases, and 15 bases lay outside the gene matches. The CDR3 loop is CASSSGQGRRTSSYNEQFF. The CDR3 nucleotides are TGTGCCAGCAGCTCGGGGCAGGGAAGGAGGACTAGCTCCTACAATGAGCAGTTCTTC.

The chain uses TRBV15 and TRBJ2-1, with TRBD2 matching 8 bases. Per germline, CDR1 LNHNV and CDR2 YYDKDF (reference sequence). CDR3 size: 12 residues. The V and J ends lost 8 bases and 8 bases, in that order; junction bases with no gene match: 5. CDR3 residues: CATGLAIDEQFF. CDR3 coding DNA: TGTGCCACCGGACTAGCAATTGATGAGCAGTTCTTC.

The chain has TRBV6-1 and TRBJ1-2; TRBD1 aligns across 7 bases. This CDR3 contains 15 residues. Germline-derived CDR1 and CDR2 are MNHNS and SASEGT. V shed 5 bases, J shed 4 bases, and the junction held 10 bases outside the gene matches. CDR3 nucleotides: TGTGCCAGCAGTCCTACCCAGGGGGGCGGCTATGGCTACACCTTC. Amino acid sequence: CASSPTQGGGYGYTF.

J is TRBJ2-7 and V is TRBV5-1; TRBD2 is a possible D gene (7 bases). The length of the CDR3 is 15 residues. V gave up 2 bases and J gave up 2 bases, with 14 bases separating them. CDR1 SGHRS and CDR2 YFSETQ come from the germline V gene. The CDR3 spells CASSLLGGRTYEQYF. As DNA, the CDR3 is TGCGCCAGCAGCTTACTCGGGGGGCGGACCTACGAGCAGTACTTC.

The chain recombines TRBV4-1 with TRBJ1-2; no reliable D call. Between the trimmed V and J ends, which lost 0 bases and 6 bases, there was a span of 11 bases. Germline V gene data show CDR1 as MGHRA and CDR2 as YSYEKL. The CDR3 is 14 residues long. This CDR3 reads CASSQDSRLDGYTF. CDR3 bases: TGCGCCAGCAGCCAAGATTCGCGTTTAGATGGCTACACCTTC.

The chain combines TRBV18 with TRBJ1-2; 8 bases map to TRBD1. From germline, CDR1 is KGHSH and CDR2 LQKENI. CDR3 length: 13 amino acids. The V segment lost 3 bases and the J segment 8 bases; nucleotides outside the gene matches: 5. The CDR3 loop reads CASSPTGEQGYTF. The CDR3 nucleotides are TGTGCCAGCTCACCGACAGGGGAGCAGGGCTACACCTTC.

This chain uses TRBV6-5 with TRBJ1-6; TRBD1 agrees at 9 bases. Germline CDR1 MNHEY, CDR2 SVGAGI. V lost 7 bases and J lost 6; bases outside the gene matches: 4. CDR3 size: 14 residues. The chain's CDR3 is CASNRDRANSPLHF. DNA of the CDR3: TGTGCCAGCAATCGGGACAGGGCTAATTCACCCCTCCACTTT.

The gene calls are TRBV5-4 and TRBJ1-1; D is undetermined. With 0 bases removed from V and 0 bases from J, the gap between germline ends came to 18 bases. Germline lookup yields CDR1 SGHNT and CDR2 YYREEE (reference sequence). CDR3 length equals 18 residues. The DNA for the CDR3 is TGTGCCAGCAGCTTGGTTAGAGGGAAGGCTTCTCTGAACACTGAAGCTTTCTTT. This translates into CASSLVRGKASLNTEAFF.

V gene TRBV12-5 combines with J gene TRBJ2-7; 9 bases line up with TRBD1. The CDR3 loop spans 15 amino acids. V dropped 6 bases and J dropped 3; count of bases not matched to a gene: 9. The V gene's germline CDR1 is LGHNT and CDR2 FRNRAP. This CDR3 reads CASGPKDRGSYEQYF. The CDR3 bases are TGTGCTAGTGGCCCTAAGGACAGGGGTAGCTACGAGCAGTACTTC.

V gene TRBV6-1 combines with J gene TRBJ2-7, with D possibly being TRBD2 (6 bases). The CDR3 sequence is 17 residues long. V lost 2 bases and J 2 bases, leaving 19 bases between the germline ends. Germline CDR1 MNHNS, CDR2 SASEGT. DNA for the CDR3: TGTGCCAGCAGTGAACCCGGGGGACGGGTGTCAGCCTACGAGCAGTACTTC. This sequence encodes CASSEPGGRVSAYEQYF.

This clone has only one observation. The gene calls are TRBV6-5 and TRBJ1-6, with D perhaps TRBD1 (6 bases). The CDR3 is 14 residues long. Germline CDR1 and CDR2: MNHEY and SVGAGI. Trimming removed 3 bases at V and 6 bases at J, with 9 bases between. In DNA, the CDR3 is TGTGCCAGCAGTTATGACAGGATTAATTCACCCCTCCACTTT. Its translation is CASSYDRINSPLHF.

The chain employs TRBV30 and TRBJ1-1, with D tentatively TRBD1 (5 bases). V was cut by 3 bases and J by 0 bases, with 14 bases left in between. Germline CDR1 reads GTSNPN; CDR2 reads SVGIG (reference sequence). CDR3 length equals 15 residues. The CDR3 reads CAWSGGWRLNTEAFF. For the CDR3, the DNA is TGTGCCTGGAGCGGGGGTTGGCGGCTGAACACTGAAGCTTTCTTT.

V is TRBV15 and J is TRBJ2-7, with a tentative D call TRBD2 (5 bases). The germline gives CDR1 LNHNV, CDR2 YYDKDF (reference sequence). This CDR3 is built from 15 residues. Trimming cost V 3 bases and J 0 bases, with 12 bases left between them. The CDR3 DNA sequence: TGTGCCACCAGCAGGATAGGTACTAGCTCCTACGAGCAGTACTTC. Its translation is CATSRIGTSSYEQYF.

The V and J genes are TRBV27 and TRBJ1-1; D remains ambiguous. V lost 3 bases to trimming and J lost 4 bases, with 3 bases between them. Germline V gene sequence: CDR1 MNHEY, CDR2 SMNVEV (reference sequence). The CDR3 runs 11 residues. CDR3 loop: CASSFGTEAFF. In nucleotides, the CDR3 is TGTGCCAGCAGTTTCGGCACTGAAGCTTTCTTT.

Details on this clone: One end of the junction fails to match germline, which may point to a read error. The identical CDR3 is also encoded by other nucleotide sequences in the sample. The chain uses TRBV10-3 and TRBJ1-6, with 8 nucleotides matching TRBD1. Germline assignment: CDR1 ENHRY and CDR2 SYGVKD. This CDR3 is 15 amino acids long. The CDR3 DNA reads as TGTGCCATCAAGAAGGGACAGGCCTATAATTCCCCCCTCCACTTT. Protein sequence: CAIKKGQAYNSPLHF.

This CDR3 is CASRTDTGYPRNQPQHF. DNA of the CDR3: TGTGCCAGCAGGACAGATACCGGATACCCCCGCAATCAGCCCCAGCATTTT. This chain joins TRBV9 and TRBJ1-5; perhaps TRBD1 as D (5 bases). CDR1 and CDR2 from the germline V gene are SGDLS and YYNGEE. V lost 5 bases, J lost 2 bases, and 20 bases lay in between. This CDR3 comprises 17 residues.

The rearrangement joins TRBV7-6 to TRBJ2-2, with 10 bases identical to TRBD2. The length of the CDR3 is 21 residues. In germline, CDR1 is SGHVS, CDR2 FNYEAQ. V dropped 2 bases and J dropped 4; count of bases not matched to a gene: 19. The CDR3 reads CASSLYPRRLAGAPPTGELFF. The CDR3 DNA sequence: TGTGCCAGCAGCTTATATCCTCGAAGGCTAGCGGGAGCCCCCCCCACCGGGGAGCTGTTTTTT.

This rearrangement joins TRBV4-3 to TRBJ2-1; D perhaps matches TRBD2 (7 bases). Trimming removed 1 base at V and 2 bases at J, with 27 bases between. Germline CDR1 and CDR2: LGHNA and YSLEER. The CDR3 consists of 21 residues. In nucleotides, the CDR3 is TGCGCCAGCAGCCAAGGGTCGTTTGGGGGCAGGGCGGGGGCCCCCTACAATGAGCAGTTCTTC. It codes for CASSQGSFGGRAGAPYNEQFF.

This sequence joins TRBV4-1 and TRBJ1-4; TRBD1 matches at 8 bases. The germline V gene has CDR1 MGHRA and CDR2 YSYEKL. Germline trimming cut 0 bases from V and 7 bases from J; bases unmatched to any gene: 7. The CDR3 loop spans 16 amino acids. The CDR3 nucleotides read TGCGCCAGCAGCCAAGACGTGGACAGGGAGGTTGAAAAACTGTTTTTT. It specifies CASSQDVDREVEKLFF.

V and J are TRBV5-1 and TRBJ2-7; a possible D gene is TRBD1 (6 bases). Trimming stripped 4 bases from V and 0 bases from J, with 14 bases between. The CDR3 is made up of 15 amino acids. Germline CDR1 is SGHRS and CDR2 is YFSETQ. As DNA, the CDR3 is TGCGCCAGCAGCCCGGACAGAACGAGCTCCTACGAGCAGTACTTC. It encodes CASSPDRTSSYEQYF.

A few counts support this clone. The chain is built from TRBV7-2 and TRBJ2-1, with 12 bases that match TRBD2. Trimming took 1 base from V and 9 from J; bases not matched to a gene: 13. CDR1 is SGHTA and CDR2 is FQGNSA in the germline V gene. The CDR3 has 18 amino acids. Here the CDR3 DNA reads TGTGCCAGCAGCTTAGAGGCTAGCGGGGGGGGTCAGTGGGGTGAGCAGTTCTTC. Protein product: CASSLEASGGGQWGEQFF.

The chain joins TRBV5-1 to TRBJ2-7; D not resolved. V was pared by 4 bases and J by 0 bases, with 14 bases between. In germline, CDR1 is SGHRS, CDR2 YFSETQ. This CDR3 is built from 15 residues. This CDR3 reads CASSAGSINSYEQYF. The CDR3, as DNA: TGCGCCAGCAGCGCAGGTTCCATCAACTCCTACGAGCAGTACTTC.

Only a few counts were recorded for this clone. The J gene is TRBJ1-2, the V gene TRBV7-9; 8 nucleotides line up with TRBD1. The CDR3 is made up of 15 amino acids. Germline lookup yields CDR1 SEHNR and CDR2 FQNEAQ (reference sequence). The V and J ends lost 5 bases and 6 bases, in that order; junction bases with no gene match: 11. DNA of the CDR3: TGTGCCAGCAGCCCGACCAAAACAGGGGGGAATGGCTACACCTTC. Its protein is CASSPTKTGGNGYTF.

A note on this clone: At one of its ends the junction is not consistent with the germline gene, which may arise from a read error. The chain uses TRBV5-6 and TRBJ1-2; TRBD1 matches at 7 bases. Germline V gene data show CDR1 as SGHDT and CDR2 as YYEEEE. This CDR3 is built from 17 residues. The CDR3 DNA is TGTGCCAGCAGCTCCAAGTCCTATACAGGGGATAACAATGGCTACACCTTC. Its protein is CASSSKSYTGDNNGYTF.

The rearrangement uses TRBV5-1 and TRBJ1-2; 7 positions agree with TRBD1. Trimming cost V 4 bases and J 8 bases; bases outside gene matches: 8. The CDR3 contains 13 residues. CDR1 and CDR2 (germline): SGHRS, YFSETQ. In DNA, the CDR3 is TGCGCCAGCAGCCCGGGACAGTCGGTGGGCTACACCTTC. Translated, it gives CASSPGQSVGYTF.

This clone was detected only once. J is TRBJ1-5 and V is TRBV10-2, with TRBD1 matching over 8 bases. Trimming removed 0 bases from V and 0 bases from J; junction bases left unmatched: 7. CDR3 size: 18 residues. Germline CDR1 WSHSY, CDR2 SAAADI. In nucleotides, the CDR3 is TGCGCCAGCAGTGAGTCAGGACAGGGCCTCTATAGCAATCAGCCCCAGCATTTT. Translated: CASSESGQGLYSNQPQHF.

This clone appeared a single time. The genes are TRBV5-6 and TRBJ1-2; D is unclear. Trimming pared 0 bases from V and 8 bases from J, leaving 26 bases between. Germline V CDR1 and CDR2: SGHDT, YYEEEE. The length of the CDR3 is 18 residues. The CDR3 reads CASSLAFSLRGLQDGYTF. Written as DNA, the CDR3 is TGTGCCAGCAGCTTGGCCTTTAGTCTACGGGGTCTACAAGACGGCTACACCTTC.

This sequence joins TRBV25-1 and TRBJ2-5, with a tentative D call TRBD2 (7 bases). Germline CDR1 and CDR2: MGHDK and SYGVNS. CDR3 length: 15 amino acids. The V end was cut by 4 bases, the J end by 5 bases, with 17 bases between. The CDR3 is CASSGLWGGWETQYF. The CDR3 DNA sequence: TGTGCCAGCAGTGGTTTGTGGGGGGGCTGGGAGACCCAGTACTTC.

This clone turned up a few times. This chain joins TRBV5-5 and TRBJ1-3; 7 nucleotides agree with TRBD1. J lost 3 bases, V lost 3 bases, and 12 bases had no gene match. This CDR3 has 17 residues. Germline CDR1 is SGHKS and CDR2 is YYEKEE (reference sequence). The CDR3: CASSYRPTDRDGNTIYF. Here the CDR3 DNA reads TGTGCCAGCAGCTATCGACCGACAGACAGGGATGGAAACACCATATATTTT.

This clone was recorded once. The gene calls are TRBV2 and TRBJ2-1, with D possibly TRBD2 on 5 matching bases. The CDR3 totals 11 residues. In germline, CDR1 is SNHLY, CDR2 FYNNEI. Trimming took off 5 bases at V and 7 bases at J, with 6 bases between the two ends. CDR3 in amino acids: CASSRGNEQFF. The DNA of the CDR3 is TGTGCCAGCAGTCGGGGAAATGAGCAGTTCTTC.